The entry below gives a single TCR beta chain sequence along with its context. Its target is not known. CDR3 length: 14 residues. CDR1 is MNHEY, CDR2 SMNVEV, per germline (reference sequence). V dropped 6 bases and J dropped 4; count of bases not matched to a gene: 6. Roughly 2.2 micrograms of genomic DNA from cryopreserved PBMCs went into TCR beta libraries. The intended depth for sequencing was 1 in 200,000 to 1 in 1 million T cells. Generated by immunoSEQ multiplex PCR, the TCRdb table keeps only in-frame clones and is missing some. The repertoire includes around 140,000 clones, 76% of them detected once, and about 4.7% sits in the top ten. This sample stems from a study of cytotoxic CD8 clonotypes in ibrutinib-treated CLL. Study-wide findings and caveats: Public clonotypes were seen rarely and were contracted or stable on treatment.

The sequence was obtained from a human donor with chronic lymphocytic leukemia. The material sequenced was PBMCs, taken after 24 months of ibrutinib treatment. The V and J genes are TRBV27 and TRBJ2-4; TRBD2 matches 7 bases. The CDR3 protein is CASSRGVLKNIQYF. CDR3 nucleotides: TGTGCCAGCAGCCGGGGGGTGCTAAAAAACATTCAGTACTTC.